A selection of T cell receptor beta chains follows, all from one sample in a study of cytomegalovirus exposure and HLA in healthy donors. TCRdb's copy holds only in-frame clones and misses some; the assay was immunoSEQ multiplex PCR. The sample records under 150,000 clones, roughly 9% being singletons. The sequenced material came from PBMCs. All receptors come from a man under 40 in good health and CMV-seronegative. Each CDR3 is given with its conserved first and last residue. D genes are given only for firm matches. Only some rows state a clone size, as once, few, many or a class for expanded clones.

cdr3_length	clone_size	d_call	j_call	v_call	cdr3_aa	cdr3_nt
13	few	-	TRBJ2-7	TRBV6-5	CASSASGFYEQYF	TGTGCCAGCAGTGCCTCAGGGTTCTACGAGCAGTACTTC
15	few	TRBD2	TRBJ2-7	TRBV6-5	CASSPGGIRLREQYF	TGTGCCAGCAGTCCCGGGGGGATCCGGCTGAGGGAGCAGTACTTC
12	-	-	TRBJ2-7	TRBV29-1	CSVERSGNEQYF	TGCAGCGTTGAACGTTCAGGGAACGAGCAGTACTTC
10	few	-	TRBJ2-1	TRBV20-1	CSARGDEQFF	TGCAGTGCTAGAGGCGATGAGCAGTTCTTC
14	-	TRBD1	TRBJ1-5	TRBV2	CASSAGQGSQPQHF	TGTGCCAGCAGTGCCGGACAGGGGAGCCAGCCCCAGCATTTT
19	few	-	TRBJ1-5	TRBV4-1	CASSQEVDGLRISNQPQHF	TGCGCCAGCAGCCAAGAGGTTGACGGATTGAGGATTAGCAATCAGCCCCAGCATTTT
15	few	TRBD2	TRBJ2-7	TRBV5-1	CASSQSEGTNYEQYF	TGCGCCAGCAGTCAGAGCGAAGGGACTAACTACGAGCAGTACTTC
13	few	TRBD1	TRBJ1-1	TRBV19	CASRLTGSTEAFF	TGTGCCAGTAGATTGACAGGGAGCACTGAAGCTTTCTTT
14	-	-	TRBJ2-5	TRBV4-3	CASSQAQYGETQYF	TGCGCCAGCAGCCAAGCCCAATATGGCGAGACCCAGTACTTC
16	few	TRBD1	TRBJ2-2	TRBV5-1	CASSSSGGAVVGELFF	TGCGCCAGCAGCTCGTCAGGGGGCGCGGTGGTAGGGGAGCTGTTTTTT
14	-	TRBD1	TRBJ1-5	TRBV5-8	CASSPGQGSQPQHF	TGTGCCAGCAGCCCAGGACAGGGCAGTCAGCCCCAGCATTTT
15	few	TRBD1	TRBJ2-7	TRBV7-9	CASGNRDRGTYEQYF	TGTGCCAGTGGGAATAGGGACAGGGGGACCTACGAGCAGTACTTC
15	-	-	TRBJ1-1	TRBV19	CASSSRDTMNTEAFF	TGTGCCAGTAGTAGCAGGGACACGATGAACACTGAAGCTTTCTTT
16	few	TRBD2	TRBJ2-7	TRBV7-9	CASSLGSGGHRGEQYF	TGTGCCAGCAGCTTAGGTAGCGGGGGGCACAGGGGCGAGCAGTACTTC
14	few	TRBD1	TRBJ2-4	TRBV5-1	CASSLQGAQNIQYF	TGCGCCAGCAGCTTACAGGGGGCCCAAAACATTCAGTACTTC
13	few	-	TRBJ1-5	TRBV6-4	CASSQGINQPQHF	TGTGCCAGCAGTCAGGGAATCAATCAGCCCCAGCATTTT
13	few	TRBD2	TRBJ2-7	TRBV7-9	CASSLGGGNEQYF	TGTGCCAGCAGCTTAGGGGGGGGGAACGAGCAGTACTTC
14	few	TRBD1	TRBJ2-7	TRBV29-1	CSVRPGDRDYEQYF	TGCAGCGTGCGACCGGGGGACAGGGACTACGAGCAGTACTTC
13	few	-	TRBJ1-4	TRBV2	CASQQGSTEKLFF	TGTGCCAGCCAACAGGGTTCTACGGAAAAACTGTTTTTT
17	-	-	TRBJ1-2	TRBV19	CASSIDRTRTTNYGYTF	TGTGCCAGTAGTATAGATCGGACTAGGACGACGAACTATGGCTACACCTTC
15	few	-	TRBJ2-7	TRBV6-1	CASSEGWAGPYEQYF	TGTGCCAGCAGTGAAGGGTGGGCAGGGCCGTACGAGCAGTACTTC
13	few	-	TRBJ2-7	TRBV15	CATSSTGSYEQYF	TGTGCCACCAGCTCCACGGGCTCCTACGAGCAGTACTTC
14	-	TRBD1	TRBJ1-6	TRBV2	CASGSGTENSPLHF	TGTGCCAGCGGATCCGGGACAGAGAATTCACCCCTCCACTTT
17	few	TRBD1	TRBJ2-2	TRBV4-2	CASSQVRTGGNTGELFF	TGTGCCAGCAGCCAAGTGCGGACAGGGGGGAACACCGGGGAGCTGTTTTTT
13	-	TRBD1	TRBJ1-2	TRBV5-1	CASRRTGGDGYTF	TGCGCCAGCAGAAGGACAGGGGGCGATGGCTACACCTTC
15	-	TRBD2	TRBJ2-7	TRBV30	CAWKWSGGGMNEQYF	TGTGCCTGGAAATGGAGTGGGGGAGGGATGAACGAGCAGTACTTC
13	few	-	TRBJ1-2	TRBV12-5	CASGLDSFYGYTF	TGTGCTAGTGGTTTGGACAGTTTCTATGGCTACACCTTC
14	few	-	TRBJ1-1	TRBV6-5	CASSYAVGGTEAFF	TGTGCCAGCAGTTACGCCGTGGGGGGCACTGAAGCTTTCTTT
12	few	-	TRBJ1-1	TRBV9	CASSVGEGLAFF	TGTGCCAGCAGTGTTGGCGAGGGACTGGCTTTCTTT
15	few	TRBD2	TRBJ2-7	TRBV7-9	CASSSPLAEAYEQYF	TGTGCCAGCAGCTCCCCGCTAGCGGAGGCCTACGAGCAGTACTTC
16	-	-	TRBJ2-1	TRBV7-2	CASSLVGRGSYNEQFF	TGTGCCAGCAGCTTAGTAGGACGAGGGTCCTACAATGAGCAGTTCTTC
14	few	-	TRBJ2-2	TRBV4-1	CASSQLLVGGELFF	TGCGCCAGCAGCCAACTACTAGTGGGCGGGGAGCTGTTTTTT
16	-	-	TRBJ1-3	TRBV4-1	CASSHLGADSGNTIYF	TGCGCCAGCAGCCATCTGGGGGCCGACTCTGGAAACACCATATATTTT
16	few	-	TRBJ2-3	TRBV28	CASSLLGGRSVDTQYF	TGTGCCAGCAGTTTATTGGGCGGGCGGTCCGTCGATACGCAGTATTTT
15	few	-	TRBJ2-7	TRBV21-1	CANSTARWSSYEQSF	TGTGCCAACTCGACAGCTAGATGGAGCTCCTACGAGCAGTCCTTC
15	few	TRBD2	TRBJ2-3	TRBV2	CASSPGTSSPDTQYF	TGTGCCAGCAGTCCCGGGACTAGCAGCCCAGATACGCAGTATTTT
14	-	-	TRBJ2-3	TRBV5-1	CASRGFSGTDTQYF	TGCGCCAGCAGGGGTTTTAGCGGTACAGATACGCAGTATTTT
17	-	-	TRBJ1-2	TRBV5-1	CASSLAAGQEGVYGYTF	TGCGCCAGCAGCTTGGCGGCAGGGCAAGAGGGGGTCTATGGCTACACCTTC
14	-	-	TRBJ2-2	TRBV18	CASSLNSNTGELFF	TGTGCCAGCTCCCTCAACTCCAACACCGGGGAGCTGTTTTTT
14	-	TRBD2	TRBJ2-7	TRBV7-8	CATSVIAGGGEQYF	TGTGCCACCTCGGTGATAGCGGGAGGAGGCGAGCAGTACTTC
13	few	-	TRBJ1-2	TRBV14	CASSQEVTYGYTF	TGTGCCAGCAGTCAAGAAGTCACATATGGCTACACCTTC
11	few	TRBD1	TRBJ1-2	TRBV29-1	CSGTGGSGYTF	TGCAGCGGCACAGGGGGCAGTGGCTACACCTTC
15	-	-	TRBJ1-3	TRBV25-1	CASSGAGFSGNTIYF	TGTGCCAGCAGTGGAGCAGGGTTCTCTGGAAACACCATATATTTT
13	few	-	TRBJ2-5	TRBV10-3	CAISELAQETQYF	TGTGCCATCAGTGAGTTGGCCCAAGAGACCCAGTACTTC
15	-	-	TRBJ1-3	TRBV15	CATSRNPGTGNTIYF	TGTGCCACCAGCCGAAACCCAGGGACTGGAAACACCATATATTTT
15	-	-	TRBJ2-7	TRBV5-4	CASSLRAGAPYEQYF	TGTGCCAGCAGCTTGAGAGCGGGCGCTCCCTACGAGCAGTACTTC
17	few	TRBD1	TRBJ2-2	TRBV6-1	CASSETAGTANTGELFF	TGTGCCAGCAGTGAAACTGCCGGGACAGCAAACACCGGGGAGCTGTTTTTT
14	few	TRBD1	TRBJ1-6	TRBV2	CASRLGQGNSPLHF	TGTGCCAGCCGTCTCGGACAGGGAAATTCACCCCTCCACTTT
13	-	TRBD1	TRBJ1-6	TRBV6-1	CASRGDRVAPLHF	TGTGCCAGCAGGGGGGACAGAGTAGCACCCCTCCACTTT
13	once	-	TRBJ2-7	TRBV7-2	CASSLVEGYEQYF	TGTGCCAGCAGCCTGGTGGAGGGGTACGAGCAGTACTTC
14	-	TRBD1	TRBJ1-2	TRBV29-1	CSVEPRDRAYGYTF	TGCAGCGTTGAGCCCCGGGACAGGGCATATGGCTACACCTTC
14	-	-	TRBJ1-3	TRBV18	CASSEDSSGNTIYF	TGTGCCAGCTCTGAGGACAGCTCTGGAAACACCATATATTTT
15	few	-	TRBJ1-5	TRBV11-2	CASSQGGGVNQPQHF	TGTGCCAGCAGCCAGGGTGGAGGGGTTAATCAGCCCCAGCATTTT
14	few	-	TRBJ2-5	TRBV29-1	CSVDGIEGRETQYF	TGCAGCGTTGACGGGATTGAGGGTCGGGAGACCCAGTACTTC
15	few	TRBD2	TRBJ2-2	TRBV5-1	CASSLTSGDTGELFF	TGCGCCAGCAGCTTGACTAGCGGAGACACCGGGGAGCTGTTTTTT